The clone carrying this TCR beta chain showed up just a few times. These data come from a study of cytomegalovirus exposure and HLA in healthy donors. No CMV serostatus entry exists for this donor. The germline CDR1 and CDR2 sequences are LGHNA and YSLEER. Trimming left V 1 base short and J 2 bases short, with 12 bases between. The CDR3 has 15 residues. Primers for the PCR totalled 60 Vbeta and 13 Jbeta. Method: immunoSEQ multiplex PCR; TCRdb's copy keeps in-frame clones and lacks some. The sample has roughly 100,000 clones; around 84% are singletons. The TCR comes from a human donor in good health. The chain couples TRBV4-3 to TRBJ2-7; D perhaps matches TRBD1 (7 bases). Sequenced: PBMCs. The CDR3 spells CASSQGQGGAYEQYF. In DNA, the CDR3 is TGCGCCAGCAGCCAAGGACAGGGCGGGGCCTACGAGCAGTACTTC.